The clone carrying this T cell receptor (beta chain) was detected a few times. The antigen is unknown. This sample was included in a study of cytomegalovirus exposure and HLA in healthy donors. The PCR ran on 60 Vbeta and 13 Jbeta primers. Assay: immunoSEQ multiplex PCR; the TCRdb copy retains only in-frame clones and omits some. Of 120,000 to 150,000 clones in the sample, around 80% were seen once. Study-level points and caveats: For TCR beta chains, V- and J-gene trimming was later linked to a missense DCLRE1C variant.

This TCR was sampled from a woman in her thirties in good health and CMV-seronegative. Specimen: PBMCs.

CDR3 sequence: CASNRTNYGYTF. DNA for the CDR3: TGCGCCAGCAATCGAACAAACTATGGCTACACCTTC. This chain joins TRBV4-3 and TRBJ1-2; no clear D gene. CDR1 is LGHNA and CDR2 is YSLEER in the germline V gene. The germline V and J ends were trimmed by 7 bases and 2 bases, with 8 bases remaining between them. This CDR3 spans 12 amino acids.